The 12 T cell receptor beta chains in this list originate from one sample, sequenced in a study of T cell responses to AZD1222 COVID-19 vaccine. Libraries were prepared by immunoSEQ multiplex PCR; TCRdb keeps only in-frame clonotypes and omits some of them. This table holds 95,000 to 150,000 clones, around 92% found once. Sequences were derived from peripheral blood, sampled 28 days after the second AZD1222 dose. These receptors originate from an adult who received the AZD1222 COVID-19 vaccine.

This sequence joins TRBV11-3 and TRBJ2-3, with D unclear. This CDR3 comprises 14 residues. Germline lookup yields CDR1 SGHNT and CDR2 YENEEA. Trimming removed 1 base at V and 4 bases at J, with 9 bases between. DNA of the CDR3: TGTGCCAGCAGCTTAGCCGCAGGCCCAGATACGCAGTATTTT. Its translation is CASSLAAGPDTQYF.

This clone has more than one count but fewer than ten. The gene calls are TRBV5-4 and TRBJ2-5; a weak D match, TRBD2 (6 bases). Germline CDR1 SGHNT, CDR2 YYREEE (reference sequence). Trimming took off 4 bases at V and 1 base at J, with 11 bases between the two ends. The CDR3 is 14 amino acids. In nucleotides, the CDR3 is TGTGCCAGCAGCGGGGACTTTCCCCAAGAGACCCAGTACTTC. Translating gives CASSGDFPQETQYF.

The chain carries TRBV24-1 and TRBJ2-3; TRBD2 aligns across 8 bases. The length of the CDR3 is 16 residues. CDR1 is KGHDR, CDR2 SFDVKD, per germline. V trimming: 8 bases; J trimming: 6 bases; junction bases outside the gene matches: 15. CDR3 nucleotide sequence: TGTGCCACCACCCCTGGGAGCGGGGGCCTCGGGGATACGCAGTATTTT. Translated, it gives CATTPGSGGLGDTQYF.

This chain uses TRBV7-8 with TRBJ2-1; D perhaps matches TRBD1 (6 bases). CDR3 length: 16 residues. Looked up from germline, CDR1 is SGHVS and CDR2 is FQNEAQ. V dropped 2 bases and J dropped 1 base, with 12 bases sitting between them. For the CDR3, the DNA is TGTGCCAGCAGCTTATTCCCGACAGGTTCCTACAATGAGCAGTTCTTC. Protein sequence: CASSLFPTGSYNEQFF.

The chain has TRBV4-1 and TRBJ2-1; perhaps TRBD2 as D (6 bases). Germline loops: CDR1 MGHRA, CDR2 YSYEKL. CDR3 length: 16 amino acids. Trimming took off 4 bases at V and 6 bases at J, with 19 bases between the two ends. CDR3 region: CASSLLGGAESNEQFF. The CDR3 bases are TGCGCCAGCAGCCTCCTCGGAGGGGCCGAGAGCAATGAGCAGTTCTTC.

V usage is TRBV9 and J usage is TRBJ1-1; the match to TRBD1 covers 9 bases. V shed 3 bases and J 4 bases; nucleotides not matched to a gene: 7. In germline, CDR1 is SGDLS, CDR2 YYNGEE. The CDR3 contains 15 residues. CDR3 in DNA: TGTGCCAGCAGCGAGACGACAGGGGGGATCACTGAAGCTTTCTTT. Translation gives CASSETTGGITEAFF.

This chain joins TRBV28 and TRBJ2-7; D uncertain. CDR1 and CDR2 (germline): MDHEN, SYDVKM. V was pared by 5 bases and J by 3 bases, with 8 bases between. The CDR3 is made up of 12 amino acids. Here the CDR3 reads CASSVEFYEQYF. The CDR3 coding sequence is TGTGCCAGCAGTGTCGAGTTCTACGAGCAGTACTTC.

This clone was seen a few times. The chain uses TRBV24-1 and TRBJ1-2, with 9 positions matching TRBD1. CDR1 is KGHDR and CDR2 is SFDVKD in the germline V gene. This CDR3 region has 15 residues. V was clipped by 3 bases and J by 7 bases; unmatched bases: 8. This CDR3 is CATSDPSDRGVGYTF. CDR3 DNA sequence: TGTGCCACCAGTGATCCCTCGGACAGGGGAGTTGGCTACACCTTC.

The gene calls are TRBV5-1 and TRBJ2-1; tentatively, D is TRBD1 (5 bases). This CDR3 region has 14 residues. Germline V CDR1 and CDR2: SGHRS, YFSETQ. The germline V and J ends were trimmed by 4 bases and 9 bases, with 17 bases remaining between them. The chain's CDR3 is CASSLERGLSEQFF. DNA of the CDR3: TGCGCCAGCAGCCTTGAAAGGGGTCTCAGTGAGCAGTTCTTC.

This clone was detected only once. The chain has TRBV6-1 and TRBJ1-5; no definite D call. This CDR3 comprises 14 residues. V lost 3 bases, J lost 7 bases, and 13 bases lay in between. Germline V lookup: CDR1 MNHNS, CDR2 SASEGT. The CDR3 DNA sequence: TGTGCCAGCAGTGAGAACGGCCGGAGCCAGCCCCAGCATTTT. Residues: CASSENGRSQPQHF.

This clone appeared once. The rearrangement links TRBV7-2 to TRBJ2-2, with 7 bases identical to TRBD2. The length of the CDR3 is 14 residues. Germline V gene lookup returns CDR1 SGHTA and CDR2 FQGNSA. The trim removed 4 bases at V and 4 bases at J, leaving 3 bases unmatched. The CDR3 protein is CASSSGRVTGELFF. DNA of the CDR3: TGTGCCAGCAGCTCAGGGAGGGTCACCGGGGAGCTGTTTTTT.

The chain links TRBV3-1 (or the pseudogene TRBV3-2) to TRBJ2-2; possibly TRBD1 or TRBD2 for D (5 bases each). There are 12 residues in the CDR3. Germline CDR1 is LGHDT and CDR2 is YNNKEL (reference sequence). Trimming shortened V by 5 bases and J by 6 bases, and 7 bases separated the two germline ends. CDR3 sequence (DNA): TGTGCCAGCAGCAGAGGGGCCGGGGAGCTGTTTTTT. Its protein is CASSRGAGELFF.